These 22 T cell receptor beta chains came from one sample sequenced in a study of cytomegalovirus exposure and HLA in healthy donors. Primers for the PCR totalled 60 Vbeta and 13 Jbeta. Sequencing was performed with immunoSEQ multiplex PCR; in TCRdb, only in-frame clones are kept and a portion is missing. This sample has about 140,000 clones, with more than 75% found just once. The specimen sequenced was PBMCs. These receptors originate from a female donor in good health and CMV-seronegative.

This clone was found once. The chain employs TRBV5-6 and TRBJ2-7; D may be TRBD2 (6 bases). Germline assignment: CDR1 SGHDT and CDR2 YYEEEE. V was shortened by 4 bases and J by 0 bases, with 14 bases between the two germline ends. CDR3 length: 15 residues. The CDR3 protein is CASSRAGTFSYEQYF. The CDR3 coding sequence is TGTGCCAGCAGCCGCGCCGGGACTTTCTCCTACGAGCAGTACTTC.

The CDR3 bases are TGTGCCAGCAGCTTAGCGTGGGGGGGCTACAATGAGCAGTTCTTC. It specifies CASSLAWGGYNEQFF. V is TRBV11-2 and J is TRBJ2-1, with 7 positions matching TRBD2. V lost 1 base, J lost 3 bases, and 3 bases stayed unmatched. The CDR3 runs 15 residues. Germline-derived CDR1 and CDR2 are SGHAT and FQNNGV.

The chain joins TRBV4-3 to TRBJ1-4, with 10 bases that match TRBD1. CDR3 length equals 16 residues. Germline CDR1 LGHNA, CDR2 YSLEER. V was pared by 0 bases and J by 8 bases, with 6 bases of the junction left unmatched. This chain's CDR3 is CASSQDGTGDWEKLFF. The CDR3 DNA follows: TGCGCCAGCAGCCAAGATGGGACAGGGGATTGGGAAAAACTGTTTTTT.

The CDR3 region is CAGGSGRHTEAFF. The CDR3 region has the DNA TGTGCCGGTGGCTCAGGGAGGCATACTGAAGCTTTCTTT. The chain recombines TRBV28 with TRBJ1-1; D possibly corresponds to TRBD1 (5 bases). This CDR3 spans 13 amino acids. V was cut by 11 bases and J by 5 bases, with 18 bases left in between. Germline-derived CDR1 and CDR2 are MDHEN and SYDVKM.

The chain uses TRBV7-2 and TRBJ2-5; no reliable D call. CDR3 length: 16 amino acids. V was pared by 1 base and J by 2 bases, with 14 bases between. Germline V gives CDR1 SGHTA, CDR2 FQGNSA. CDR3 sequence (DNA): TGTGCCAGCAGCTTAGTATTTTCTCGCGGACAAGAGACCCAGTACTTC. Translation gives CASSLVFSRGQETQYF.

The CDR3 DNA reads as TGTGCCAGCAGTTCCTACTACGAGCAGTACTTC. Its translation is CASSSYYEQYF. This sequence joins TRBV28 and TRBJ2-7; D uncertain. The germline CDR1 and CDR2 sequences are MDHEN and SYDVKM. The CDR3 length is 11 residues. V lost 4 bases and J 3 bases, leaving 4 bases between the germline ends.

The chain is built from TRBV7-6 and TRBJ2-4; no definite D call. Germline V lookup: CDR1 SGHVS, CDR2 FNYEAQ. V lost 6 bases, J lost 0 bases, and 9 bases lay in between. This CDR3 is built from 14 residues. The CDR3 here is CASSPGLAKNIQYF. The CDR3, as DNA: TGTGCCAGCAGTCCAGGCTTAGCCAAAAACATTCAGTACTTC.

The rearrangement joins TRBV29-1 to TRBJ2-3, with TRBD2 as a possible D gene (5 bases). Trimming cost V 1 base and J 5 bases, with 10 bases left between them. Germline V gives CDR1 SQVTM, CDR2 ANQGSEA. The CDR3 consists of 13 residues. The CDR3 coding sequence is TGCAGCGTTGAAGCGCAGGCGGGAGATACGCAGTATTTT. This sequence encodes CSVEAQAGDTQYF.

This chain connects TRBV10-3 to TRBJ1-1; 9 bases are shared with TRBD1. J gave up 8 bases and V 6 bases, and 7 bases lay outside the gene matches. The CDR3 covers 13 residues. Germline assignment: CDR1 ENHRY and CDR2 SYGVKD. The CDR3 DNA is TGTGCCATCAGCCGGGACAGGGCTCAAGAAGCTTTCTTT. Translated, it gives CAISRDRAQEAFF.

The genes are TRBV7-8 and TRBJ2-3; tentatively, D is TRBD1 (7 bases). This CDR3 is built from 16 residues. Germline values: CDR1 SGHVS, CDR2 FQNEAQ. V was clipped by 5 bases and J by 7 bases, with 22 bases between them. The CDR3 here is CASSLQTGTLSHTQYF. Here the CDR3 DNA reads TGTGCCAGCAGCCTACAGACAGGGACTCTTAGTCATACGCAGTATTTT.

This rearrangement joins TRBV9 to TRBJ2-3; perhaps TRBD2 as D (6 bases). CDR1 and CDR2 from the germline V gene are SGDLS and YYNGEE. This CDR3 has 15 amino acids. V lost 4 bases, J lost 4 bases, and 16 bases lay in between. This CDR3 reads CASSSEGGTADTQYF. Written as DNA, the CDR3 is TGTGCCAGCAGCTCCGAAGGAGGGACCGCAGATACGCAGTATTTT.

The chain couples TRBV4-3 to TRBJ1-2; 11 bases map to TRBD1. The CDR3 extends over 16 amino acids. The V gene end was trimmed by 1 base and the J gene end by 5 bases; junction bases not matched to a gene: 6. Germline V CDR1 and CDR2: LGHNA, YSLEER. The CDR3 coding sequence is TGCGCCAGCAGCCAAGCCCCCGGACAGGGGGCGTATGGCTACACCTTC. Translation gives CASSQAPGQGAYGYTF.

J is TRBJ2-3 and V is TRBV29-1; weak D call: TRBD2 (5 bases). Trimming removed 6 bases from V and 1 base from J, with 14 bases in between. Per the germline V gene, CDR1 is SQVTM and CDR2 is ANQGSEA. The CDR3 loop spans 14 amino acids. CDR3 sequence: CSVRRADGTDTQYF. The CDR3 DNA reads TGCAGCGTACGGCGAGCGGATGGCACAGATACGCAGTATTTT.

The chain uses TRBV27 and TRBJ2-1, with D perhaps TRBD2 (6 bases). Between the trimmed V and J ends, which lost 9 bases and 5 bases, there was a span of 14 bases. Germline values: CDR1 MNHEY, CDR2 SMNVEV (reference sequence). CDR3 length equals 13 residues. CDR3 in DNA: TGTGCCAGACTACGGGACTCAAACAATGAGCAGTTCTTC. This translates into CARLRDSNNEQFF.

J is TRBJ2-5 and V is TRBV9, with D possibly being TRBD1 (6 bases). Trimming took off 1 base at V and 2 bases at J, with 15 bases between the two ends. This CDR3 contains 16 residues. The V gene's germline CDR1 is SGDLS and CDR2 YYNGEE. The DNA of the CDR3 is TGTGCCAGCAGCGTAAGAGGACAGACCTTTCAAGAGACCCAGTACTTC. Its protein product is CASSVRGQTFQETQYF.

This clone has just a few counts. This chain uses TRBV5-6 with TRBJ2-3; the D gene is possibly TRBD2 (6 bases). Trimming removed 0 bases at V and 6 bases at J, with 11 bases between. Per the germline V gene, CDR1 is SGHDT and CDR2 is YYEEEE. The CDR3 sequence is 14 residues long. In DNA, the CDR3 is TGTGCCAGCAGCTTGGGGAGGGTAGAGGATACGCAGTATTTT. This sequence encodes CASSLGRVEDTQYF.

The chain couples TRBV5-1 to TRBJ2-7; 8 bases line up with TRBD2. The CDR3 extends over 15 amino acids. The trim removed 2 bases at V and 5 bases at J, leaving 9 bases unmatched. The germline V gene encodes CDR1 SGHRS and CDR2 YFSETQ. CDR3 in DNA: TGCGCCAGCAGCTTAACTAGCGGAAAGGGCCACGAGCAGTACTTC. This codes for CASSLTSGKGHEQYF.

The V call is TRBV6-1, the J call TRBJ1-5; 7 bases line up with TRBD1. CDR1 and CDR2 (germline): MNHNS, SASEGT. V lost 4 bases, J lost 2 bases, and 2 bases stayed unmatched. The CDR3 has 14 amino acids. The CDR3 here is CASSGDRGNQPQHF. CDR3 DNA: TGTGCCAGCAGTGGGGACAGAGGCAATCAGCCCCAGCATTTT.

This chain uses TRBV11-2 with TRBJ1-4, with 12 bases lining up with TRBD1. V lost 0 bases and J lost 7; bases outside the gene matches: 9. This CDR3 spans 18 amino acids. The germline gives CDR1 SGHAT, CDR2 FQNNGV. The CDR3 nucleotides are TGTGCCAGCAGCTTAGATCACCCGGGACAGGGGGCTCTTGAAAAACTGTTTTTT. This encodes CASSLDHPGQGALEKLFF.

The chain uses TRBV5-1 and TRBJ2-2, with unresolved D. The CDR3 totals 18 residues. Germline V gene sequence: CDR1 SGHRS, CDR2 YFSETQ. V lost 1 base and J 7 bases, leaving 23 bases between the germline ends. The DNA of the CDR3 is TGCGCCAGCAGCTTGTTAGCCGACCCCCGCGTCCGCGGCGGGGAGCTGTTTTTT. This sequence encodes CASSLLADPRVRGGELFF.

J is TRBJ1-5 and V is TRBV2, with 7 bases identical to TRBD1. V lost 4 bases to trimming and J lost 5 bases; unmatched junction nucleotides: 11. There are 16 residues in the CDR3. The V gene's germline CDR1 is SNHLY and CDR2 FYNNEI. The CDR3 protein is CASSGAGGFGDQPQHF. Here the CDR3 DNA reads TGTGCCAGCAGTGGGGCAGGGGGTTTTGGGGATCAGCCCCAGCATTTT.

The CDR3 region has the DNA TGCGCCAGCAGCCAGGGGGGGACTAGCGGGAGCACAGATACGCAGTATTTT. Amino acid sequence: CASSQGGTSGSTDTQYF. The chain couples TRBV4-3 to TRBJ2-3, with 12 bases aligning to TRBD2. Trimming at V came to 3 bases and at J to 0 bases, leaving 4 bases not matched to a gene. Germline V gives CDR1 LGHNA, CDR2 YSLEER. The CDR3 covers 17 residues.